Listed below are T cell receptor beta chains from one sample, sequenced in a study of vaccination and CD4 T cells after COVID-19. TCRdb re-analysed the PCR reads in MiXCR, keeping a single row per CDR3 protein. The table shows more than 15,000 distinct CDR3 sequences, with about three fifths occurring only once. Antigens for these TCRs are unknown. Sample: CD4+ T cells from blood, cultured in vitro. These receptors all stem from a human donor who had recovered from COVID-19. The CDR3 runs from the conserved cysteine through the conserved F or W. Fields, in order: J gene, V gene, clone size, D gene, CDR3 DNA, CDR3 protein. The D gene is left open where the match is weak. Clone sizes are given selectively: once, few, many, or a class where the clone is expanded.

TRBJ2-3,TRBV7-3,-,-,TGTGCCAGCAGCTCCCGCCTGGACGTCCACCGAACAGATACGCAGTATTTT,CASSSRLDVHRTDTQYF
TRBJ2-2,TRBV10-3,-,TRBD1,TGTGCCATCAGTGAGTCGCAGGGGGCGGGGAACACCGGGGAGCTGTTTTTT,CAISESQGAGNTGELFF
TRBJ1-3,TRBV4-2,-,-,TGTGCCAGCAGCCAGAGTGAAGGGAGCTCTGGAAACACCATATATTTT,CASSQSEGSSGNTIYF
TRBJ2-1,TRBV20-1,-,TRBD2,TGCAGTGCGGGTTCTTCCGGGACTAGCGGGAGCTCCTACAATGAGCAGTTCTTC,CSAGSSGTSGSSYNEQFF
TRBJ1-2,TRBV20-1,-,-,TGCAGTGCTATTCGGACAGTCCTCGAGGGCTACACCTTC,CSAIRTVLEGYTF
TRBJ2-7,TRBV11-2,-,TRBD2,TGTGCCAGCAGCCCCCCCACTAGCGGGGGGCCCTACGAGCAGTACTTC,CASSPPTSGGPYEQYF
TRBJ2-3,TRBV19,few,TRBD2,TGTGCCAGTAGGCTAGCGGGAGTAGATACGCAGTATTTT,CASRLAGVDTQYF
TRBJ2-1,TRBV7-2,once,TRBD1,TGTGCCAGCAGCTATCGGACAGGGGGACAAGATGGGCAGTTCTTC,CASSYRTGGQDGQFF
TRBJ2-1,TRBV7-2,-,TRBD2,TGTGCCAGCAGCTCCCGGACTAGAACGAATGAGCAGTTCTTC,CASSSRTRTNEQFF
TRBJ2-3,TRBV11-3,-,-,TGTGCCAGCAGCCCGATAGCAGCAGATACGCAGTATTTT,CASSPIAADTQYF